This TCR beta chain was sequenced for a study of read filtering for tumor transcriptome and immune sequencing. Overall study: The cohort had 17 to 20 men and approximately 15 women aged roughly 40 to 80, mean approximately 66 years. DNase treatment preceded whole-transcriptome library preparation.

Every patient had bone marrow sampled while the disease was active. From 400 to 450 ng of RNA, a library with molecular barcoded alpha/delta and beta/gamma adaptors was made. TCRdb ran MiXCR on the reads and lists one entry per CDR3 protein. The table includes about 130,000 distinct CDR3 sequences, roughly 13% detected once. Overall study findings and caveats: Without single-read clonotypes, shared clonotype proportions correlated more between IR-seq and RNA-seq.

Details on this clonotype: Antigen specificity is unknown. At one end the junction does not follow the germline gene, possibly because of a read error.

Germline loops: CDR1 SGHTA, CDR2 FQGNSA. CDR3 length equals 14 residues. The receptor was isolated from a donor aged 40 or over with multiple myeloma. The sequencing sample was made of a population of CD138-negative cells sorted from bone marrow. V usage is TRBV7-2 and J usage is TRBJ2-3; 11 bases are shared with TRBD2. CDR3 sequence: CAGSPGLAAGTQYF. The CDR3 DNA is TGTGCCGGCAGCCCGGGACTAGCGGCAGGTACGCAGTATTTT.